This T cell receptor (beta chain) was sequenced in a study of cytomegalovirus exposure and HLA in healthy donors. Study as a whole: The same platform was used for the roughly 110 validation repertoires as for the approximately 630 first-cohort repertoires, as reported in a later analysis. Study-wide points: Through in vitro validation, three CMV-associated chains were shown to be specific for CMV antigens.

Concerning this clone itself: Antigen unknown.

The donors were part of the validation cohort, which consisted of about 120 subjects and was separate from the first cohort of 666 subjects. TCRdb's table, derived via immunoSEQ multiplex PCR, lists solely in-frame clones and lacks some. Of some 190,000 clones detected, more than 75% appear once; the ten largest clones hold approximately 7%. Per germline, CDR1 MGHRA and CDR2 YSYEKL. V was shortened by 4 bases and J by 4 bases, with 11 bases between the two germline ends. CDR3 length: 13 residues. V and J are TRBV4-1 and TRBJ2-7, with unresolved D. Sequencing was carried out using PBMCs. The origin of this receptor is a man aged 25 to 40 in good health and CMV-seropositive. DNA for the CDR3: TGCGCCAGCAGCCCCCTAAGATGGTACGAGCAGTACTTC. This sequence encodes CASSPLRWYEQYF.